A single sample gave rise to the 6 T cell receptor beta chains below, sequenced in a study of T cells in women clearing cervical HPV infection. Sequencing used immunoSEQ multiplex PCR; TCRdb keeps in-frame clones, though not all of them. The sample table sets out approximately 33,000 clones. Sequencing was carried out using blood buffy coat. These receptor sequences come from a woman between 18 and 75 years old with a cervical HPV16 infection that either progressed to CIN3+ or cleared (not recorded which).

In the case of this clone: The observed sequence ends 3 residues before the CDR3 terminus, with the missing tail filled in from the germline J gene. The genes are TRBV7-9 and TRBJ2-3, with TRBD1 identical over 7 bases. Germline V lookup: CDR1 SEHNR, CDR2 FQNEAQ (reference sequence). The CDR3 has 15 residues. The sequenced CDR3 bases are TGTGCCAGCAGCTTAAAGACAGGGCTACGAGAGACG. Amino acid sequence: CASSLKTGLRET. The whole CDR3 sequence is CASSLKTGLRETQYF.

Turning to this clone: The CDR3 end is not reached by the read, which stops 3 residues before it; the germline J gene fills it in. This chain connects TRBV30 to TRBJ1-2, with D uncertain. V was shortened by 0 bases and J by 6 bases, with 11 bases between the two germline ends. The germline CDR1 and CDR2 sequences are GTSNPN and SVGIG (reference sequence). The CDR3 consists of 13 residues. The sequenced CDR3 bases are TGTGCCTGGAGTGTCGGTACAGCCCATGGC. Translating it yields CAWSVGTAHG. The full CDR3 reads CAWSVGTAHGYTF.

On this clone itself: An end of the junction does not agree with germline; a read error may underlie this. The CDR3 extends 3 residues past the end of the read, so its final part is completed from the germline J gene. The chain combines TRBV4-2 with TRBJ2-2; 7 nucleotides line up with TRBD1. Germline CDR1 LGHNA, CDR2 YNFKEQ. This CDR3 has 16 amino acids. The DNA read from the CDR3 is TGCGCCAGCAGCCAAGAGGCGACAGGGCATAATTCACCG. It codes for CASSQEATGHNSP. The whole CDR3 protein reads CASSQEATGHNSPLFF.

Points on this clone: The read falls 3 residues short of the CDR3 end, and the missing part is taken from the germline J gene. The rearrangement links TRBV7-9 to TRBJ1-2, with TRBD1 matching over 7 bases. Germline CDR1 SEHNR, CDR2 FQNEAQ (reference sequence). Unmatched junction bases numbered 11, after V lost 5 bases and J lost 5 bases. The length of the CDR3 is 15 residues. CDR3 bases read: TGTGCCAGCAGCCCCGGACAGGCGGATCGGTATGGC. Encoded protein: CASSPGQADRYG. The whole CDR3 reads CASSPGQADRYGYTF.

In the case of this clone: The CDR3 end is not reached by the read, which stops 3 residues before it; the germline J gene fills it in. The chain joins TRBV5-4 to TRBJ1-6; D is ambiguous. The V gene lost 4 bases and the J gene lost 9 bases, with 11 bases spanning the gap. The CDR3 spans 13 residues. Germline CDR1 is SGHNT and CDR2 is YYREEE (reference sequence). The CDR3 DNA, read in part, is TGTGCCAGCAGCCCCCAGTCCAGTTCACCC. It translates to CASSPQSSSP. The entire CDR3 reads CASSPQSSSPLHF.

As concerns this clone: The read halts 3 residues ahead of the CDR3 end, with the missing end drawn from the germline J gene. The chain couples TRBV7-6 to TRBJ1-4; possibly TRBD1 for D (5 bases). The length of the CDR3 is 14 residues. Germline V lookup: CDR1 SGHVS, CDR2 FNYEAQ. CDR3 in amino acids: CASSFGQGDSPLFF. The part of the CDR3 DNA that was read is TGTGCCAGCAGCTTCGGCCAGGGAGATTCACCA.